Detailed here is one TCR beta chain. This record comes from a study of shared clonotypes between healthy human individuals. Repertoires were generated with immunoSEQ multiplex PCR, while TCRdb's copy carries only in-frame clones and drops some. Of around 2.3 million clones listed, about 94% were seen once; the top ten hold around 0.13%. Trimming took 3 bases from V and 8 from J; bases not matched to a gene: 4. CDR1 and CDR2 (germline): MGHRA, YSYEKL. This CDR3 has 14 amino acids. Sequences were obtained from naive CD4+ T cells sorted from blood. Subset described: CD45RA+ positively selected. This receptor was taken from a man aged 18 to 29 in good health. The chain has TRBV4-1 and TRBJ1-2; TRBD1 aligns across 12 bases. CDR3: CASSQPGQGAGYTF. CDR3 in DNA: TGCGCCAGCAGCCAGCCGGGACAGGGGGCCGGCTACACCTTC.